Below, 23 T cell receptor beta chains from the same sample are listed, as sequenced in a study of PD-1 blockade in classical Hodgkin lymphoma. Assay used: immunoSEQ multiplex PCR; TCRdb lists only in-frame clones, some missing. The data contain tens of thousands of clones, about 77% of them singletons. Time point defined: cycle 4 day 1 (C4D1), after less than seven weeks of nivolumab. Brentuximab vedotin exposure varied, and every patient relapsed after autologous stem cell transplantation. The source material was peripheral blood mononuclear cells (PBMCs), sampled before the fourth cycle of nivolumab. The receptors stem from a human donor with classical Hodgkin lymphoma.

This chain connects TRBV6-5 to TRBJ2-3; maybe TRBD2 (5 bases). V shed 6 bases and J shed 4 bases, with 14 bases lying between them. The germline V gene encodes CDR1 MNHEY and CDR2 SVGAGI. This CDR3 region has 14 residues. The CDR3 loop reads CASRRASPADTQYF. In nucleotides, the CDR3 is TGTGCCAGCAGGAGGGCCTCCCCCGCAGATACGCAGTATTTT.

Written as DNA, the CDR3 is TGTGCCAGCAGCTCACCCGGGACAGGGACTGAAAAACTGTTTTTT. Translating it yields CASSSPGTGTEKLFF. V is TRBV28 and J is TRBJ1-4; the match to TRBD1 covers 9 bases. This CDR3 comprises 15 residues. V trimming: 6 bases; J trimming: 7 bases; junction bases outside the gene matches: 9. Germline loops: CDR1 MDHEN, CDR2 SYDVKM.

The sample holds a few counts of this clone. The CDR3 spells CASSFTGVQYEQFF. The CDR3 bases are TGCGCCAGCAGCTTCACGGGAGTCCAGTATGAGCAGTTCTTC. The chain couples TRBV5-1 to TRBJ2-1; D may be TRBD2 (6 bases). V shed 2 bases and J shed 8 bases, with 14 bases lying between them. Germline V gene data show CDR1 as SGHRS and CDR2 as YFSETQ. The CDR3 contains 14 residues.

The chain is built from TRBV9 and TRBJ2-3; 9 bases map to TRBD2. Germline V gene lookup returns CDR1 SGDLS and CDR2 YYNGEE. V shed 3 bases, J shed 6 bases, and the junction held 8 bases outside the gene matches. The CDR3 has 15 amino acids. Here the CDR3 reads CASSGSGRQTDTQYF. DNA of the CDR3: TGTGCCAGCAGCGGGAGCGGGAGGCAAACCGATACGCAGTATTTT.

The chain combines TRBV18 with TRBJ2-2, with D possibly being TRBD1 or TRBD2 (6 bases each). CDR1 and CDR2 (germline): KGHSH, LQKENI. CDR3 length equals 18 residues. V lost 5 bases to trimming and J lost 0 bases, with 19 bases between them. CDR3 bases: TGTGCCAGCTCATCAAGGGGGACTCGAGTAACGAACACCGGGGAGCTGTTTTTT. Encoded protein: CASSSRGTRVTNTGELFF. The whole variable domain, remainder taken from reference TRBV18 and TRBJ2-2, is NAGVMQNPRHLVRRRGQEARLRCSPMKGHSHVYWYRQLPEEGLKFMVYLQKENIIDESGMPKERFSAEFPKEGPSILRIQQVVRGDSAAYFCASSSRGTRVTNTGELFFGEGSRLTVL.

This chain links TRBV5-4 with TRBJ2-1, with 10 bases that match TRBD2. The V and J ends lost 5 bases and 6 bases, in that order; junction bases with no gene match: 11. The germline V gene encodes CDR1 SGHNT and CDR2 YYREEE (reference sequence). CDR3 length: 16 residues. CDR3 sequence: CASSPPLAGDFNEQFF. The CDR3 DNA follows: TGTGCCAGCAGTCCCCCCCTAGCGGGAGATTTCAATGAGCAGTTCTTC.

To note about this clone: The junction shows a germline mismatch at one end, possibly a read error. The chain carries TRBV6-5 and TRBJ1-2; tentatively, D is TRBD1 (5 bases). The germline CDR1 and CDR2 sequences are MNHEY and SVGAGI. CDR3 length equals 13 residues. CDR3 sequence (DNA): TGTGCCAGCAGCCTCCTCTCGGGGACTCCGTCAGCCTTC. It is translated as CASSLLSGTPSAF.

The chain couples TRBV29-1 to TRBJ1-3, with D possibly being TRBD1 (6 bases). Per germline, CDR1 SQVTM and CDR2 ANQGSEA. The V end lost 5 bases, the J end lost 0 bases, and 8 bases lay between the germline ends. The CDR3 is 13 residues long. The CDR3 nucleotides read TGCAGCGTTTTGGACAGCTCTGGAAACACCATATATTTT. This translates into CSVLDSSGNTIYF.

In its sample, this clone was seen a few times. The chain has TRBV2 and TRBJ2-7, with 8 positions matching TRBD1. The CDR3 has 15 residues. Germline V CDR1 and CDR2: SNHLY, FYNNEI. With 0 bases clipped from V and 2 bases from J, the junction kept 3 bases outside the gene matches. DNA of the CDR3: TGTGCCAGCAGTGAAGCGTGGACAGGGACCTACGAGCAGTACTTC. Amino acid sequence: CASSEAWTGTYEQYF.

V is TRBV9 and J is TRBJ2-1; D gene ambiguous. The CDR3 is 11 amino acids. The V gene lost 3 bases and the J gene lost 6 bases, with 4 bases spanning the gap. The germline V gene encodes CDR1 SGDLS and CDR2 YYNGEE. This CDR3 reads CASSAFNEQFF. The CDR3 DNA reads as TGTGCCAGCAGCGCCTTCAATGAGCAGTTCTTC.

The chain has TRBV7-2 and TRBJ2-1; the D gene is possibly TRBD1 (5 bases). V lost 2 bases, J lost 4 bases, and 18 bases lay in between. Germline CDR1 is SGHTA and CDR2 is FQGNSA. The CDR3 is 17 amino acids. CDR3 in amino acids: CASSLLVAGFTYNEQFF. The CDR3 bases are TGTGCCAGCAGCTTATTAGTCGCAGGGTTCACATACAATGAGCAGTTCTTC. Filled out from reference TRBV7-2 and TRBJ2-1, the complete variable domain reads GAGVSQSPSNKVTEKGKDVELRCDPISGHTALYWYRQSLGQGLEFLIYFQGNSAPDKSGLPSDRFSAERTGGSVSTLTIQRTQQEDSAVYLCASSLLVAGFTYNEQFFGPGTRLTVL.

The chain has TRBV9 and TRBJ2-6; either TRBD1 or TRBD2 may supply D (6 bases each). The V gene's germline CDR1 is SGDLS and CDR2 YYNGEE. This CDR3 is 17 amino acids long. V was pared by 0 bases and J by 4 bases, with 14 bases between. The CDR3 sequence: CASSVAEGGAGANVLTF. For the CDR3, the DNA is TGTGCCAGCAGCGTAGCCGAGGGGGGCGCCGGGGCCAACGTCCTGACTTTC. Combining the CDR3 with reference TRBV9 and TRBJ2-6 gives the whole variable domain DSGVTQTPKHLITATGQRVTLRCSPRSGDLSVYWYQQSLDQGLQFLIQYYNGEERAKGNILERFSAQQFPDLHSELNLSSLELGDSALYFCASSVAEGGAGANVLTFGAGSRLTVL.

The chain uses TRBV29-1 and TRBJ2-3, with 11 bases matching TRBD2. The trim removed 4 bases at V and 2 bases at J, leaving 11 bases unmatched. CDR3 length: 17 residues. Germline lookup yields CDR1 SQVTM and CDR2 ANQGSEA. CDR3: CSVARGVAGGTTDTQYF. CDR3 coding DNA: TGCAGCGTTGCGAGAGGGGTAGCGGGGGGGACCACAGATACGCAGTATTTT.

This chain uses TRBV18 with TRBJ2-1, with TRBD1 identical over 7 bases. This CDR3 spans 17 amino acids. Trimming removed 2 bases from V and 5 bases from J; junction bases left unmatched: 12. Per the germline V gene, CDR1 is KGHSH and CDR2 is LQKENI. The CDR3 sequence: CASSPALFGTDNNEQFF. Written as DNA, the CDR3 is TGTGCCAGCTCACCAGCCTTATTCGGGACAGATAACAATGAGCAGTTCTTC.

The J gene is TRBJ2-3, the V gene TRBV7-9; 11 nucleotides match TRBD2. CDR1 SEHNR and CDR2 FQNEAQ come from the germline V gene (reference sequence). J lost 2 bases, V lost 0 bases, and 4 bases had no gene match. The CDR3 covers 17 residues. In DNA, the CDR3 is TGTGCCAGCAGCTTAGCACCTAGCGGGAGGACCACAGATACGCAGTATTTT. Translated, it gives CASSLAPSGRTTDTQYF.

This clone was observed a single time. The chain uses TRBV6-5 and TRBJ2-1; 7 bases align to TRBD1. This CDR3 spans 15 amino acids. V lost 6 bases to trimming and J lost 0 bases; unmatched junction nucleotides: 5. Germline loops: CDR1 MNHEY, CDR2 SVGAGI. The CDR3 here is CASRPGTVSYNEQFF. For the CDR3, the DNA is TGTGCCAGCAGACCCGGGACAGTCTCCTACAATGAGCAGTTCTTC.

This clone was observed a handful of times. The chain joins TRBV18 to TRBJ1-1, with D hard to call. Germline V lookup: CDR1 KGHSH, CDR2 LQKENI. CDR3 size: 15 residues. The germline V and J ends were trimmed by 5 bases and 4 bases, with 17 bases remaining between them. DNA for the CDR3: TGTGCCAGCTCAGACCAGAGGGTAGGACGCACTGAAGCTTTCTTT. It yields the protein CASSDQRVGRTEAFF.

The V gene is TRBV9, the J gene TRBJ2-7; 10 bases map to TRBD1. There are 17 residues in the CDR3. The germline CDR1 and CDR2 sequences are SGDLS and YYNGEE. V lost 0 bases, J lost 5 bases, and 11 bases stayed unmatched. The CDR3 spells CASSVAPGDRGVNEQYF. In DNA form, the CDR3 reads TGTGCCAGCAGCGTAGCCCCCGGGGACAGGGGAGTCAACGAGCAGTACTTC.

CDR3 sequence: CASSQGITDTQYF. CDR3 sequence (DNA): TGCGCCAGCAGCCAAGGGATCACAGATACGCAGTATTTT. V is TRBV4-1 and J is TRBJ2-3; D ambiguous. Per germline, CDR1 MGHRA and CDR2 YSYEKL. V shed 1 base and J shed 2 bases, with 4 bases lying between them. The CDR3 extends over 13 amino acids.

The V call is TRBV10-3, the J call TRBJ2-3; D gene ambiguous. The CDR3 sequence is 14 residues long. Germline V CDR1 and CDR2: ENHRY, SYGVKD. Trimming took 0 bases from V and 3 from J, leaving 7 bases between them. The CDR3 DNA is TGTGCCATCAGTGAGTCCATGGCAACAGATACGCAGTATTTT. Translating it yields CAISESMATDTQYF.

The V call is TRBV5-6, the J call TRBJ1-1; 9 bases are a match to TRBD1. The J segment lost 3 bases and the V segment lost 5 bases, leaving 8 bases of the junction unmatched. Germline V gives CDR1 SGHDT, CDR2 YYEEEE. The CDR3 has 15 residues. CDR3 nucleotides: TGTGCCAGCAGATCCCTGACAGGGGGGCACACTGAAGCTTTCTTT. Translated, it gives CASRSLTGGHTEAFF.

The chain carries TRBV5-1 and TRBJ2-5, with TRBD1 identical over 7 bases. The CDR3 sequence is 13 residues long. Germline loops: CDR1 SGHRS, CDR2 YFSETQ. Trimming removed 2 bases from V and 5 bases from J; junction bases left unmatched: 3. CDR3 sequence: CASSFGTDETQYF. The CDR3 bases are TGCGCCAGCAGCTTCGGGACAGACGAGACCCAGTACTTC.

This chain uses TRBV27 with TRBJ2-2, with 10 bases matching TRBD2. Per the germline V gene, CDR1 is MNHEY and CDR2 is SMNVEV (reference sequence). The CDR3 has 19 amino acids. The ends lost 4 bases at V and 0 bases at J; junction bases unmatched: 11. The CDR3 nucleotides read TGTGCCAGCAGTTCCAAGGGACTAGCGCTGACCTCGAACACCGGGGAGCTGTTTTTT. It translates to CASSSKGLALTSNTGELFF.